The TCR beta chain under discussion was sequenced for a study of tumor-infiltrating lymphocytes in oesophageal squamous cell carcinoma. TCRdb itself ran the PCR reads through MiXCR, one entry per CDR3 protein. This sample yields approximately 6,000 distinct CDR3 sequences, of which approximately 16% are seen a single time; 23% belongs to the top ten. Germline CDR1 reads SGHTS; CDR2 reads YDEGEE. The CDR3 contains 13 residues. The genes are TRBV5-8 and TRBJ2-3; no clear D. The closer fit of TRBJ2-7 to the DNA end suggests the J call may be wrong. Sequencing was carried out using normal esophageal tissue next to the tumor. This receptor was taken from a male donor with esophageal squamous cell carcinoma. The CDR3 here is CASSLDVHNEQYF. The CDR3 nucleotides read TGTGCCAGCAGCTTGGATGTCCACAATGAGCAGTACTTC.